Listed below are T cell receptor beta chains from one sample, sequenced in a study of T cells in localized non-small cell lung cancer. Using immunoSEQ multiplex PCR, the repertoire was profiled, and TCRdb retains in-frame clones only, with some absent. The sample lists roughly 48,000 clones, approximately 75% occurring once. The starting material was peripheral blood, obtained before any cancer treatment. These receptor sequences come from a man aged 40 to 70 with stage I squamous cell lung carcinoma. Each CDR3 is given with its conserved first and last residue. The D gene is left open where the match is weak.

d_call,v_call,j_call,cdr3_length,cdr3_nt,cdr3_aa
.,TRBV7-2,TRBJ1-2,13,TGTGCCAGCAGCCCCGGGGTAGAGGGCTCTCCTTACTTC,CASSPGVEGSPYF
TRBD2,TRBV27,TRBJ2-1,15,TGTGCCAGCAGTCCTTATAGCGGGGGGGCCAATGAGCAGTTCTTC,CASSPYSGGANEQFF
.,TRBV4-1,TRBJ1-1,14,TGCGCCAGCAGCCATGTAGGTGGGGGGACTGAAGCTTTCTTT,CASSHVGGGTEAFF
.,TRBV5-1,TRBJ2-1,16,TGCGCCAGCAGGTCCCAGGCTCCCAATTTCCCCAATGAGCAGTTCTTC,CASRSQAPNFPNEQFF
.,TRBV28,TRBJ1-4,14,TGTGCCAGCACCCGACTTGCTGGGAGTGAAAAACTGTTTTTT,CASTRLAGSEKLFF
.,TRBV5-6,TRBJ1-1,13,TGTGCCAGTGTTTCGGGACGTGGAAGGTTAGCTTTCTTT,CASVSGRGRLAFF
.,TRBV30,TRBJ1-5,17,TGTGCCTGGAGCGCAGACCGGACGGGATATAGCAATCAGCCCCAGCATTTT,CAWSADRTGYSNQPQHF
.,TRBV7-2,TRBJ1-6,11,TGCGCCAGCAGCCGGAATTCACCCCTCCACTTT,CASSRNSPLHF
.,TRBV28,TRBJ2-7,16,TGTGCCAGCAGCCCGGGTGGGGGCTCATCCCCGTACGAGCAGTACTTC,CASSPGGGSSPYEQYF
.,TRBV27,TRBJ1-2,13,TGTGCCAGCAGTTTAGGCGGGGTAGGAGGCTACACCTTC,CASSLGGVGGYTF
.,TRBV19,TRBJ2-2,18,TGTGCCAGTAGAAACCCGTCTTGGCGGGCCTCGAACACCGGGGAGCTGTTTTTT,CASRNPSWRASNTGELFF